This T cell receptor beta chain was recovered during a study of T cells in Graves' hyperthyroidism and ophthalmopathy. V lost 5 bases and J lost 1; bases outside the gene matches: 8. CDR1 is LNHDA and CDR2 is SQIVND in the germline V gene (reference sequence). CDR3 size: 16 residues. Authors of the study amplified TCR beta CDR3 regions from RNA transcripts. The HTBI primer set served for first-round RT-PCR of the TCR CDR3. TCRdb recomputed calls from the multiplex PCR reads with MiXCR, one row per CDR3 protein. Among 600,000 to 700,000 distinct CDR3 sequences, over 12% were seen once, and the ten largest hold around 4.5%.

This TCR derives from a woman aged 40 to 49 with Graves' ophthalmopathy. The chain links TRBV19 to TRBJ1-1; 9 bases line up with TRBD1. The sample consisted of blood. The CDR3 sequence is CASSQTGTGRNTEAFF. CDR3 coding DNA: TGTGCCAGTAGTCAAACCGGGACAGGGAGGAACACTGAAGCTTTCTTT.